This T cell receptor (beta chain) was identified during a study of Ad26.COV2.S vaccination and SARS-CoV-2 variants. The sample's treatment: around 19 received Ad26.COV2.S at low or high dose, single or two shots; 5 received placebo; per-sample allocation not given. At day 63 after the first vaccine or placebo injection, samples were drawn. An adult of 18-55 years in Boston served as donor. Germline CDR1 and CDR2: SNHLY and FYNNEI. Germline trimming cut 10 bases from V and 4 bases from J; bases unmatched to any gene: 9. The CDR3 spans 13 residues. The protocol was immunoSEQ multiplex PCR, while the TCRdb copy is restricted to in-frame clones and leaves out a portion. Of over 350,000 clones listed, about 88% were seen once; the top ten hold 3% to 4.5%.

Sequenced material: peripheral blood, taken in a trial of Ad26.COV2.S vaccine versus placebo. This chain joins TRBV2 and TRBJ2-7; 8 bases fit TRBD1. This receptor was taken from a person between 18 and 59 years old who received the Ad26.COV2.S COVID-19 vaccine or a placebo. CDR3 coding DNA: TGTGCCACCCAGACAGGGGAGTTGTACGAGCAGTACTTC. It encodes CATQTGELYEQYF. Looking up the rest from reference TRBV2 and TRBJ2-7 gives the full variable domain: EPEVTQTPSHQVTQMGQEVILRCVPISNHLYFYWYRQILGQKVEFLVSFYNNEISEKSEIFDDQFSVERPDGSNFTLKIRSTKLEDSAMYFCATQTGELYEQYFGPGTRLTVT.